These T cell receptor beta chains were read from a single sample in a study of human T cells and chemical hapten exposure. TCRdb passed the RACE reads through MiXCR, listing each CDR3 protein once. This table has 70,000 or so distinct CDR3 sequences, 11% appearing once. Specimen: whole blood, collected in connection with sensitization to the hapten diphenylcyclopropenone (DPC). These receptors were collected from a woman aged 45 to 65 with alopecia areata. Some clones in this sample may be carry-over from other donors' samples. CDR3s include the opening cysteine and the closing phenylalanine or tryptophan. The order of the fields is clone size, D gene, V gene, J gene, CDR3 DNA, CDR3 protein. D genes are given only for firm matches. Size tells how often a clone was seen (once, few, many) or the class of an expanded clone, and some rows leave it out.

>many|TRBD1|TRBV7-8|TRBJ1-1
TGTGCCAGCAGCCACGCCCGGGACAGGTCAACGAACACTGAAGCTTTCTTT
CASSHARDRSTNTEAFF
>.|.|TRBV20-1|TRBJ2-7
TGCAGTGCTCAAGGTGAGTCCGGCTACGAGCAGTACTTC
CSAQGESGYEQYF
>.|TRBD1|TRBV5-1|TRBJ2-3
TGCGCCAGCAGCTTGGCCCGACAGGGGGGCACAGATACGCAGTATTTT
CASSLARQGGTDTQYF
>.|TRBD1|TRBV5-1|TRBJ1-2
TGCGCCAGCGGTCCGACCGGGACAGGGGATGGCTACACCTTC
CASGPTGTGDGYTF
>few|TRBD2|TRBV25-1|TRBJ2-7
TGTGCCACCCAGGGACGCGGGAGGGCCACGTACGAGCAGTACTTC
CATQGRGRATYEQYF
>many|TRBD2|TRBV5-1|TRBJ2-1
TGCGCCAGCAGCCACAGCGGGGACTCCTACAATGAGCAGTTCTTC
CASSHSGDSYNEQFF
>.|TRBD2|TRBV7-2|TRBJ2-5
TGTGCCAGCAGCGTAGCGGGCCTCCAAGAGACCCAGTACTTC
CASSVAGLQETQYF
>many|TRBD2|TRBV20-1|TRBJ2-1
TGCAGTGCTAAGGACCAGACTAGCGGGAGTAATGAGCAGTTCTTC
CSAKDQTSGSNEQFF
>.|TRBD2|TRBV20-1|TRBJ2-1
TGCAGTGCGACCCTAGCGGGAGTCTACAATGAGCAGTTCTTC
CSATLAGVYNEQFF
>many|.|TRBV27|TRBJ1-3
TGTGCCAGCAAGACAGGAGATAGTGGAAACACCATATATTTT
CASKTGDSGNTIYF
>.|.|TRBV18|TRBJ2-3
TGTGCCAGCTCACCACGTGGGACTAGCACAGATACGCAGTATTTT
CASSPRGTSTDTQYF
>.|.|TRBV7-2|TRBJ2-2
TGTGCCAGCAGCTTCAGGGTTACCGGGGAGCTGTTTTTT
CASSFRVTGELFF
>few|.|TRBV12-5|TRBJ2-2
TGTGCTAGTGGTTACCGGAACCTGACGAACACCGGGGAGCTGTTTTTT
CASGYRNLTNTGELFF
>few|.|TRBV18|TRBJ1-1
TGTGCCAGCTCACGTCCAGATGACACCTGGGAGGACACTGAAGCTTTCTTT
CASSRPDDTWEDTEAFF
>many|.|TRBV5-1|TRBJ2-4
TGCGCCAGCAGCCCAGACGGACAGAAATTAGCCAAAAACATTCAGTACTTC
CASSPDGQKLAKNIQYF
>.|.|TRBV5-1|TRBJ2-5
TGCGCCAGCAGCAGGCAATCAGAGACCCAGTACTTC
CASSRQSETQYF
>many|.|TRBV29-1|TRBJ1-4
TGCAGCGTTGATGTTTGGGCCCCAAAAAAACTGTTTTTT
CSVDVWAPKKLFF
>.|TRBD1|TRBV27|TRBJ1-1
TGTGCCAGTCAGGGATGGGGGACAGGGAACACTGAAGCTTTCTTT
CASQGWGTGNTEAFF
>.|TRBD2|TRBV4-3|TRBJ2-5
TGCGCCAGCAGCCAAGATGGAAGGACTAGCGGCCAAGAGACCCAGTACTTC
CASSQDGRTSGQETQYF
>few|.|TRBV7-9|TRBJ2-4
TGTGCCAGCAGCTTCGGTTGGGAAGGGGCCAAAAACATTCAGTACTTC
CASSFGWEGAKNIQYF
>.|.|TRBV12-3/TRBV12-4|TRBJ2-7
TGTGCCAGCAGCCCATACCGGGGTTCCTACGAGCAGTACTTC
CASSPYRGSYEQYF
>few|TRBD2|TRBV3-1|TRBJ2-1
TGTGCCAGCAGCCAAGAATTACTAGCGGGGGGGTCCTACAATGAGCAGTTCTTC
CASSQELLAGGSYNEQFF
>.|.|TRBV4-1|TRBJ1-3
TGCGCCAGCAGCCAACCCCCAGGGATTGGAAACACCATATATTTT
CASSQPPGIGNTIYF
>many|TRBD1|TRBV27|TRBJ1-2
TGTGCCAGCAGCTTGGACAGGGTAAATGGCTACACCTTC
CASSLDRVNGYTF
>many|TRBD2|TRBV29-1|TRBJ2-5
TGCAGCGTGGATGGGACTAGCGGGACGTACCAAGAGACCCAGTACTTC
CSVDGTSGTYQETQYF
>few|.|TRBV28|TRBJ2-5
TGTGCCAGCAGTTTATCTGGGCGCCGGACGGAGACCCAGTACTTC
CASSLSGRRTETQYF
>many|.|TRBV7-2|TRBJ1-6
TGTGCCAGCAGCTTAACGGGACTCGGGCGTTCACCCCTCCACTTT
CASSLTGLGRSPLHF
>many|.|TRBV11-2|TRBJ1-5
TGTGCCAGCAGCCGCGACCGTAATCAGCCCCAGCATTTT
CASSRDRNQPQHF
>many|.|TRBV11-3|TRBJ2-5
TGTGCCAGCAGCCCAAACTCCGGGCCGGGGACCCAGTACTTC
CASSPNSGPGTQYF
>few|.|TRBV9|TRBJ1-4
TGTGCCAGCAGCGTAGCTCCAGGTCAGGGAGATGAAAAACTGTTTTTT
CASSVAPGQGDEKLFF
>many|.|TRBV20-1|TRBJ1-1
TGCAGTGCTGATTCCCAGGGGTGGGCTGAAGCTTTCTTT
CSADSQGWAEAFF
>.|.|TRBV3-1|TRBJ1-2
TGTGCCAGCAGCCACATTCCGGGCGGCTACACCTTC
CASSHIPGGYTF
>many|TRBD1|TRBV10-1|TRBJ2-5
TGCGCCAGCAGTGAGTCGCATTTTGCGGACAGGGACCCCAGAGAGACCCAGTACTTC
CASSESHFADRDPRETQYF
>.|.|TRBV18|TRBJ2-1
TGTGCCAGCTCACGTCCGGGCCTAGCATCCAATGAGCAGTTCTTC
CASSRPGLASNEQFF
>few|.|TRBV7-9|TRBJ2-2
TGTGCCAGCCTGGTGTGGGGGACGAACACCGGGGAGCTGTTTTTT
CASLVWGTNTGELFF
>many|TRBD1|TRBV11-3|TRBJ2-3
TGTGCCAGCAGCTCGACAGGGTTTCCCACAGATACGCAGTATTTT
CASSSTGFPTDTQYF
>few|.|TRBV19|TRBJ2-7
TGTGCCAGTAGTGTCCTCCCGGGGAGAGAGCAGTACTTC
CASSVLPGREQYF
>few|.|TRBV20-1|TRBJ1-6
TGCAGTGCCTACACGCCCCACGGCCGGACCCCTAATTCACCCCTCCACTTT
CSAYTPHGRTPNSPLHF
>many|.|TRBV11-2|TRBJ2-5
TGTGCCAGCAGCCCCAATGGCCAAGAGACCCAGTACTTC
CASSPNGQETQYF
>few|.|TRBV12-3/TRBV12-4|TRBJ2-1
TGTGCCAGCAGTTTGGGAGCGGGCGACCTACGTTTCTTC
CASSLGAGDLRFF
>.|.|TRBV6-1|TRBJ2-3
TGTGCCAGCAGTGGTCTAGCATTTGTACCAGATACGCAGTATTTT
CASSGLAFVPDTQYF
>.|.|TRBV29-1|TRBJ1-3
TGCAGCGTCGAACTCAGCGGCAGAAACACCATATATTTT
CSVELSGRNTIYF
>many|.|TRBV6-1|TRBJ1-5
TGTGCCAGCAGTGATGCAGGGGCCTATCAGCCCCAGCATTTT
CASSDAGAYQPQHF
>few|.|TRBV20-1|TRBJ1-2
TGCAGTGCTTGGGGGGTCCTCCCGGCTAACTATGGCTACACCTTC
CSAWGVLPANYGYTF
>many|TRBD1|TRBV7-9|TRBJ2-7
TGTGCCAGCAGCCCCACCGGGACAGGGGGCCACGAGCAGTACTTC
CASSPTGTGGHEQYF
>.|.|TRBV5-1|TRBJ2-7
TGCGCCACCAGCCGGGGTGCCATTTACGACGAGCAGTACTTC
CATSRGAIYDEQYF
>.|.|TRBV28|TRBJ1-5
TGTGCCAGCAGTCCTCCTATGACAGGTCCCCAGCATTTT
CASSPPMTGPQHF
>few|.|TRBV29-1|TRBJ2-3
TGCAGCGTTGCCCGCACAGATACGCAGTATTTT
CSVARTDTQYF
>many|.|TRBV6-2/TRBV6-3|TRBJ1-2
TGTGCCAGCAGCTATAGTAGCTATGGCTACACCTTC
CASSYSSYGYTF
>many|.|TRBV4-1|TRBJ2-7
TGCGCCAGCAGCCAAAATACAGGGACCTCCTACGAGCAGTACTTC
CASSQNTGTSYEQYF
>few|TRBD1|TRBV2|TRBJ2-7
TGTGCCAGCAAGCTCCTAGGGACAGGGGACTACGAGCAGTACTTC
CASKLLGTGDYEQYF
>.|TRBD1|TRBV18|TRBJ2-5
TGTGCCAGCTCACAGGGGGCACAAGAGACCCAGTACTTC
CASSQGAQETQYF
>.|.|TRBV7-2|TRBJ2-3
TGTGCCAGCAGCTCCCTCCCTACCAGAGATACGCAGTATTTT
CASSSLPTRDTQYF
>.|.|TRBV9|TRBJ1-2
TGTGCCAGCAGCGTATCGTTCTATGGCTACACCTTC
CASSVSFYGYTF
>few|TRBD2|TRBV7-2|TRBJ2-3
TGTGCCAGCAGCTTAGGGGGACTAGCCACAGATACGCAGTATTTT
CASSLGGLATDTQYF
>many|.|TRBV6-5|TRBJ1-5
TGTGCCAGCAGCGAAACGGACAGTTATCAGCCCCAGCATTTT
CASSETDSYQPQHF
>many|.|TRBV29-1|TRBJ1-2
TGCAGCGTTGGGTTAGGGCGTACTAACTATGGCTACACCTTC
CSVGLGRTNYGYTF
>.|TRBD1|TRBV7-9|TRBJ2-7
TGTGCCAGCAGCTCCACCCTTAGGACAGGGGGGTACGAGCAGTACTTC
CASSSTLRTGGYEQYF
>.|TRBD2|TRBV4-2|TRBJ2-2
TGTGCCAGCAGCCAAGGACTAGCGGGAGGGCCTTCGTCCGGGGAGCTGTTTTTT
CASSQGLAGGPSSGELFF
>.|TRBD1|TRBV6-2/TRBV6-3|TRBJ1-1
TGTGCCAGCAGTTACTTTTTTTTGGGACAGGGGTTAGGGGCTGAAGCTTTCTTT
CASSYFFLGQGLGAEAFF